The 29 T cell receptor beta chains below come from one sample, sequenced in a study of blood T cells in healthy people across ages. The authors ran a second PCR of roughly 6 to 12 cycles using a sample-barcoded 5' primer and a J-beta primer mix. In TCRdb, the 5' RACE reads were re-called with MiXCR into one record per CDR3 protein. The table includes approximately 1.5 million distinct CDR3 sequences, around 36% detected once. The sample taken for sequencing was blood. Receptor source: a young woman in good health.

This clonotype came up a few times. The chain has TRBV5-1 and TRBJ2-5; 10 positions agree with TRBD1. The end of the DNA is better explained by TRBJ2-7, so the J call may be wrong. CDR3 length: 15 amino acids. Germline CDR1 and CDR2: SGHRS and YFSETQ. CDR3 region: CASSRTGQGIHEQYF. CDR3 coding DNA: TGCGCCAGCAGCCGGACGGGACAGGGGATCCACGAGCAGTACTTC.

This sequence joins TRBV7-2 and TRBJ2-7; no definite D call. Trimming took 3 bases from V and 0 from J, leaving 9 bases between them. Germline CDR1 is SGHTA and CDR2 is FQGNSA. This CDR3 is built from 14 residues. This CDR3 reads CASSFATGSYEQYF. As DNA, the CDR3 is TGTGCCAGCAGCTTCGCGACGGGCTCCTACGAGCAGTACTTC.

The V gene is TRBV3-1, the J gene TRBJ1-2, with 9 bases that match TRBD1. V shed 4 bases, J shed 4 bases, and the junction held 4 bases outside the gene matches. Germline CDR1 LGHDT, CDR2 YNNKEL (reference sequence). The CDR3 consists of 14 residues. CDR3 protein: CASSRTGEGYGYTF. The CDR3 region has the DNA TGTGCCAGCAGCCGGACAGGGGAGGGCTATGGCTACACCTTC.

This clonotype has just a few counts. The genes are TRBV20-1 and TRBJ2-7; 9 nucleotides agree with TRBD1. Germline V CDR1 and CDR2: DFQATT, SNEGSKA (reference sequence). This CDR3 is 15 amino acids long. J lost 0 bases, V lost 6 bases, and 9 bases had no gene match. The CDR3 nucleotides are TGCAGTGCGCCGAACACAGGGGGCCCCTCCTACGAGCAGTACTTC. Its protein is CSAPNTGGPSYEQYF.

The V gene is TRBV20-1, the J gene TRBJ2-3; 15 nucleotides align to TRBD2. CDR1 DFQATT and CDR2 SNEGSKA come from the germline V gene (reference sequence). The CDR3 has 14 amino acids. The trim removed 4 bases at V and 11 bases at J, leaving 7 bases unmatched. This chain's CDR3 is CSATGLAGGQEQYF. Here the CDR3 DNA reads TGCAGTGCTACCGGACTAGCGGGGGGGCAGGAGCAGTATTTT.

This clonotype was picked up many times. CDR3: CSVKSDGYEQYF. CDR3 coding DNA: TGCAGCGTTAAAAGCGACGGCTACGAGCAGTACTTC. The gene calls are TRBV29-1 and TRBJ2-7; D is ambiguous. With 5 bases removed from V and 3 bases from J, the gap between germline ends came to 11 bases. CDR3 length: 12 amino acids. From germline, CDR1 is SQVTM and CDR2 ANQGSEA.

This clonotype was seen a few times. V gene TRBV4-1 combines with J gene TRBJ2-5; D not resolved. Germline V CDR1 and CDR2: MGHRA, YSYEKL. The CDR3 runs 12 residues. V lost 0 bases to trimming and J lost 7 bases, with 6 bases between them. The CDR3 DNA reads as TGCGCCAGCAGCCAAGATGAGCTGACCCAGTACTTC. Protein product: CASSQDELTQYF.

This clonotype was counted many times. The chain carries TRBV29-1 and TRBJ1-2; TRBD1 aligns across 7 bases. This CDR3 contains 14 residues. J was trimmed by 7 bases and V by 2 bases; bases with no gene match: 10. Germline loops: CDR1 SQVTM, CDR2 ANQGSEA. DNA of the CDR3: TGCAGCGTTGAATCCGGCCAGGGGGAAAGTGGCTACACCTTC. Translating gives CSVESGQGESGYTF.

The chain carries TRBV6-5 and TRBJ2-1, with D perhaps matching TRBD2 (6 bases). CDR1 and CDR2 (germline): MNHEY, SVGAGI. This CDR3 region has 15 residues. V was clipped by 2 bases and J by 8 bases, with 16 bases between them. CDR3 sequence: CASSYDYFGEDEQFF. As DNA, the CDR3 is TGTGCCAGCAGTTACGACTACTTTGGGGAGGATGAGCAGTTCTTC.

The chain uses TRBV2 and TRBJ2-7; D unclear. The germline gives CDR1 SNHLY, CDR2 FYNNEI. The CDR3 spans 13 residues. The V and J ends lost 6 bases and 2 bases respectively, with 11 bases between them. The CDR3 DNA sequence: TGTGCCAGCAGCCAGGTGGTAACCTACGAGCAGTACTTC. Translating gives CASSQVVTYEQYF.

The chain recombines TRBV28 with TRBJ2-7, with D unclear. Germline lookup yields CDR1 MDHEN and CDR2 SYDVKM. V dropped 6 bases and J dropped 6 bases, with 9 bases sitting between them. This CDR3 comprises 11 residues. For the CDR3, the DNA is TGTGCCAGCAGACGCCTCGGCGAGCAGTACTTC. It codes for CASRRLGEQYF. The complete variable domain, with remaining parts taken from reference TRBV28 and TRBJ2-7, reads DVKVTQSSRYLVKRTGEKVFLECVQDMDHENMFWYRQDPGLGLRLIYFSYDVKMKEKGDIPEGYSVSREKKERFSLILESASTNQTSMYLCASRRLGEQYFGPGTRLTVT.

This clonotype was seen a few times. The gene calls are TRBV20-1 and TRBJ2-5, with 9 bases that match TRBD1. From germline, CDR1 is DFQATT and CDR2 SNEGSKA (reference sequence). V shed 7 bases, J shed 3 bases, and the junction held 12 bases outside the gene matches. The CDR3 contains 15 residues. CDR3 coding DNA: TGCAGTGGAACGGACAGGGGTTACGGGAAAGAGACCCAGTACTTC. It is translated as CSGTDRGYGKETQYF.

This clonotype was observed a few times. The chain carries TRBV25-1 and TRBJ1-6; 9 nucleotides agree with TRBD1. Germline V gene data show CDR1 as MGHDK and CDR2 as SYGVNS. The J segment lost 9 bases and the V segment lost 4 bases, leaving 7 bases of the junction unmatched. This CDR3 spans 15 amino acids. CDR3 sequence reads: CASSATGGAGSPLHF. The CDR3 region has the DNA TGTGCCAGCAGTGCAACAGGGGGCGCGGGTTCACCCCTCCACTTT.

V is TRBV3-1 and J is TRBJ2-1; 12 bases are a match to TRBD2. V lost 3 bases and J lost 9; bases outside the gene matches: 12. This CDR3 spans 17 amino acids. Germline CDR1 is LGHDT and CDR2 is YNNKEL (reference sequence). For the CDR3, the DNA is TGTGCCAGCAGCCATCTAACTAGCGGGGGGCAAATAATTGAGCAGTTCTTC. Its translation: CASSHLTSGGQIIEQFF.

The V call is TRBV12-3 or TRBV12-4, the J call TRBJ1-2; D is perhaps TRBD1 (5 bases). The CDR3 is 13 amino acids. Trimming pared 10 bases from V and 2 bases from J, leaving 14 bases between. CDR3 coding DNA: TGTGCCATCCGGTCGGGACGCAACTATGGCTACACCTTC. Its translation is CAIRSGRNYGYTF.

This clonotype appeared a single time. The J gene is TRBJ2-1, the V gene TRBV4-2, with D unclear. Trimming left V 4 bases short and J 6 bases short, with 10 bases between. The CDR3 has 13 amino acids. Germline V gene data show CDR1 as LGHNA and CDR2 as YNFKEQ. The CDR3 protein is CASSPGFGNEQFF. The DNA of the CDR3 is TGTGCCAGCAGCCCCGGGTTCGGCAATGAGCAGTTCTTC.

This clonotype was counted between two and nine times. The chain has TRBV7-8 and TRBJ2-7; D is perhaps TRBD1 or TRBD2 (6 bases each). The germline CDR1 and CDR2 sequences are SGHVS and FQNEAQ. The CDR3 is made up of 16 amino acids. V dropped 2 bases and J dropped 3 bases, with 17 bases sitting between them. The CDR3 sequence: CASSLLGRGHFYEQYF. For the CDR3, the DNA is TGTGCCAGCAGCTTATTAGGGCGGGGACATTTCTACGAGCAGTACTTC. Filled out from reference TRBV7-8 and TRBJ2-7, the complete variable domain reads GAGVSQSPRYKVAKRGQDVALRCDPISGHVSLFWYQQALGQGPEFLTYFQNEAQLDKSGLPSDRFFAERPEGSVSTLKIQRTQQEDSAVYLCASSLLGRGHFYEQYFGPGTRLTVT.

This clonotype appeared a few times. This rearrangement joins TRBV28 to TRBJ2-3, with D possibly TRBD2 on 7 matching bases. In germline, CDR1 is MDHEN, CDR2 SYDVKM. The CDR3 runs 16 residues. V dropped 5 bases and J dropped 1 base, with 16 bases sitting between them. CDR3 region: CASSPLAGAGTDTQYF. CDR3 DNA: TGTGCCAGCAGTCCCCTTGCGGGGGCTGGCACAGATACGCAGTATTTT.

This clonotype has only a few counts. V usage is TRBV7-3 and J usage is TRBJ2-1; D not resolved. The V and J ends lost 4 bases and 4 bases respectively, with 8 bases between them. In germline, CDR1 is SGHTA, CDR2 FQGTGA. The CDR3 covers 13 residues. CDR3 sequence: CASSSRKYNEQFF. For the CDR3, the DNA is TGTGCCAGCAGCTCACGCAAGTACAATGAGCAGTTCTTC.

This clonotype was seen a handful of times. The rearrangement uses TRBV20-1 and TRBJ2-7; D gene ambiguous. V was shortened by 6 bases and J by 2 bases, with 17 bases between the two germline ends. There are 14 residues in the CDR3. Germline V gene lookup returns CDR1 DFQATT and CDR2 SNEGSKA (reference sequence). The CDR3 loop reads CSAQSNALAYEQYF. As DNA, the CDR3 is TGCAGTGCGCAAAGTAACGCATTGGCCTACGAGCAGTACTTC.

This clonotype was observed a handful of times. This chain joins TRBV20-1 and TRBJ2-7; 10 nucleotides agree with TRBD2. The CDR3 runs to 13 residues. The germline V gene encodes CDR1 DFQATT and CDR2 SNEGSKA (reference sequence). Unmatched junction bases numbered 5, after V lost 4 bases and J lost 5 bases. CDR3 in DNA: TGCAGTGCTAAGGCGGGGACTAGCGACGAGCAGTACTTC. This translates into CSAKAGTSDEQYF.

This clonotype appeared a few times. The rearrangement uses TRBV20-1 and TRBJ2-3; D perhaps matches TRBD1 (6 bases). Germline lookup yields CDR1 DFQATT and CDR2 SNEGSKA (reference sequence). V was cut by 2 bases and J by 2 bases, with 14 bases left in between. There are 15 residues in the CDR3. The CDR3: CSARNRGHFTDTQYF. In DNA form, the CDR3 reads TGCAGTGCTAGAAACCGGGGACACTTCACAGATACGCAGTATTTT.

This clonotype was counted ten times or more. V is TRBV29-1 and J is TRBJ1-2; D is undetermined. Between the trimmed V and J ends, which lost 3 bases and 3 bases, there was a span of 17 bases. The CDR3 is 15 amino acids. Looked up from germline, CDR1 is SQVTM and CDR2 is ANQGSEA. Here the CDR3 DNA reads TGCAGCGTTGATCGTTCGGCTAAATCCGACTATGGCTACACCTTC. This sequence encodes CSVDRSAKSDYGYTF. Based on the CDR3 plus reference TRBV29-1 and TRBJ1-2, the full variable domain is SAVISQKPSRDICQRGTSLTIQCQVDSQVTMMFWYRQQPGQSLTLIATANQGSEATYESGFVIDKFPISRPNLTFSTLTVSNMSPEDSSIYLCSVDRSAKSDYGYTFGSGTRLTVV.

The rearrangement uses TRBV27 and TRBJ2-7, with 10 positions matching TRBD1. The germline CDR1 and CDR2 sequences are MNHEY and SMNVEV (reference sequence). V shed 5 bases, J shed 5 bases, and the junction held 6 bases outside the gene matches. The CDR3 extends over 14 amino acids. The CDR3 DNA reads as TGTGCCAGCAGTCTGGACAGGGGGTATCACGAGCAGTACTTC. Amino acids: CASSLDRGYHEQYF.

The rearrangement joins TRBV20-1 to TRBJ1-1; D is uncertain. The V end lost 0 bases, the J end lost 4 bases, and 9 bases lay between the germline ends. The CDR3 sequence is 13 residues long. Germline assignment: CDR1 DFQATT and CDR2 SNEGSKA (reference sequence). The CDR3: CSARDRQITEAFF. CDR3 nucleotide sequence: TGCAGTGCTAGAGACCGGCAAATCACTGAAGCTTTCTTT.

This clonotype was counted a few times. The junction differs from germline at one of its ends, possibly a read error. The chain is built from TRBV20-1 and TRBJ2-5; D remains unclear. The germline CDR1 and CDR2 sequences are DFQATT and SNEGSKA (reference sequence). The CDR3 contains 11 residues. CDR3 residues: CSAQHQETQYF. The DNA for the CDR3 is TGCAGTGCTCAGCACCAGGAGACCCAGTACTTC.

Notes on this clonotype: A read error may produce the germline difference seen at one junction end. This chain joins TRBV9 and TRBJ2-3; 8 bases fit TRBD1. Germline CDR1 is SGDLS and CDR2 is YYNGEE. CDR3 length: 15 residues. In DNA, the CDR3 is TGTGCCGGCAGCGTACAGGGGGGTGTCACAGATACGCAGTATTTT. This codes for CAGSVQGGVTDTQYF.

The chain uses TRBV29-1 and TRBJ2-7; no clear D. Germline values: CDR1 SQVTM, CDR2 ANQGSEA. This CDR3 contains 12 residues. V was trimmed by 4 bases and J by 7 bases, leaving 14 bases between them. The CDR3 spells CSVGNYIGEQYF. DNA of the CDR3: TGCAGCGTTGGGAATTACATAGGGGAGCAGTACTTC.

The chain has TRBV2 and TRBJ1-4, with 12 bases fitting TRBD1. The CDR3 sequence is 15 residues long. After removal of 9 bases from V and 7 bases from J, the junction contained 9 bases not matched to a gene. The germline V gene encodes CDR1 SNHLY and CDR2 FYNNEI. For the CDR3, the DNA is TGTGCCAGTAAAACCGGGACAGGGGGCCGTGAAAAACTGTTTTTT. Translation: CASKTGTGGREKLFF.